A selection of T cell receptor beta chains follows, all from one sample in a study of T cell responses to AZD1222 COVID-19 vaccine. Assay used: immunoSEQ multiplex PCR; TCRdb lists only in-frame clones, some missing. The repertoire includes 90,000 to 110,000 clones, approximately 87% of them detected once, and roughly 4.4% sits in the top ten. The specimen comprised peripheral blood, sampled 28 days after the second AZD1222 dose. The receptors here all came from an adult who received the AZD1222 COVID-19 vaccine. Each CDR3 is given with its conserved first and last residue. Fields, in order: clone size, J gene, V gene, CDR3 protein. The listing skips clone size in some rows; elsewhere it reads once, few, many or a size class.

abundance: few; j_gene: TRBJ1-1; v_gene: TRBV7-2; CDR3aa: CASTLRGSNSEAFF
abundance: NA; j_gene: TRBJ1-5; v_gene: TRBV12-5; CDR3aa: CASGPDRINQPQHF
abundance: NA; j_gene: TRBJ1-1; v_gene: TRBV2; CDR3aa: CASTGTDWIEAFF
abundance: NA; j_gene: TRBJ1-4; v_gene: TRBV7-2; CDR3aa: CASSLGGVAANEKLFF
abundance: NA; j_gene: TRBJ2-3; v_gene: TRBV5-1; CDR3aa: CASSLGLAGALTDTQYF
abundance: NA; j_gene: TRBJ1-5; v_gene: TRBV4-2; CDR3aa: CASSQVVGAGQPQHF
abundance: NA; j_gene: TRBJ1-1; v_gene: TRBV7-8; CDR3aa: CASSLPSGSLEAFF
abundance: NA; j_gene: TRBJ1-5; v_gene: TRBV6-5; CDR3aa: CASSQRGVYQPQHF
abundance: NA; j_gene: TRBJ1-2; v_gene: TRBV11-2; CDR3aa: CASSRDRNYGYTF
abundance: NA; j_gene: TRBJ2-3; v_gene: TRBV6-5; CDR3aa: CASAAVVKDTQYF
abundance: NA; j_gene: TRBJ2-7; v_gene: TRBV18; CDR3aa: CASSPQQGSSYEQYF
abundance: NA; j_gene: TRBJ1-6; v_gene: TRBV9; CDR3aa: CASSPETGLLHF
abundance: once; j_gene: TRBJ1-5; v_gene: TRBV4-1; CDR3aa: CASSQDYRGGQPQHF
abundance: once; j_gene: TRBJ2-5; v_gene: TRBV6-2/TRBV6-3; CDR3aa: CASSYSARGGETQYF
abundance: NA; j_gene: TRBJ1-1; v_gene: TRBV29-1; CDR3aa: CSVEGQRQGAEAFF
abundance: NA; j_gene: TRBJ1-2; v_gene: TRBV25-1; CDR3aa: CASSELPGTSGYTF
abundance: NA; j_gene: TRBJ2-2; v_gene: TRBV11-3; CDR3aa: CASSFGTSGRAGELFF
abundance: once; j_gene: TRBJ2-7; v_gene: TRBV15; CDR3aa: CATSRDRGSGTSYEQYF
abundance: NA; j_gene: TRBJ2-3; v_gene: TRBV4-1; CDR3aa: CASSQSVNTDTQYF
abundance: NA; j_gene: TRBJ2-5; v_gene: TRBV3-1/TRBV3-2; CDR3aa: CASKIKETQYF
abundance: NA; j_gene: TRBJ2-3; v_gene: TRBV5-1; CDR3aa: CASTLTFRATSGNRGTDTQYF
abundance: NA; j_gene: TRBJ2-3; v_gene: TRBV6-2/TRBV6-3; CDR3aa: CASSLTWNTQYF
abundance: NA; j_gene: TRBJ1-5; v_gene: TRBV7-3; CDR3aa: CASSLQWGQPQHF
abundance: NA; j_gene: TRBJ2-5; v_gene: TRBV6-1; CDR3aa: CASSETGGGGTGTGVETQYF
abundance: NA; j_gene: TRBJ1-6; v_gene: TRBV9; CDR3aa: CASKSAGTLHF
abundance: NA; j_gene: TRBJ2-5; v_gene: TRBV24-1; CDR3aa: CATSDRGETQYF
abundance: few; j_gene: TRBJ2-2; v_gene: TRBV4-1; CDR3aa: CASSQDGTGEDGELFF
abundance: NA; j_gene: TRBJ1-1; v_gene: TRBV21-1; CDR3aa: CASSNRTGFSEAFF
abundance: NA; j_gene: TRBJ1-4; v_gene: TRBV7-6; CDR3aa: CASSQARGPNEKLFF
abundance: NA; j_gene: TRBJ1-5; v_gene: TRBV12-3/TRBV12-4; CDR3aa: CASSSQGSQPQHF
abundance: NA; j_gene: TRBJ1-1; v_gene: TRBV28; CDR3aa: CASISGTMNTEAFF
abundance: NA; j_gene: TRBJ1-1; v_gene: TRBV9; CDR3aa: CASSAQTGVEAFF
abundance: NA; j_gene: TRBJ1-2; v_gene: TRBV18; CDR3aa: CASEQGSTGGYTF
abundance: NA; j_gene: TRBJ1-3; v_gene: TRBV7-2; CDR3aa: CASSLSGPSWGNTIYF
abundance: NA; j_gene: TRBJ1-4; v_gene: TRBV7-2; CDR3aa: CASSRDRGGEKLFF
abundance: NA; j_gene: TRBJ1-4; v_gene: TRBV7-9; CDR3aa: CASSLGRSELFF
abundance: NA; j_gene: TRBJ1-4; v_gene: TRBV28; CDR3aa: CASINGGAGKLFF
abundance: NA; j_gene: TRBJ1-2; v_gene: TRBV29-1; CDR3aa: CSVEDPNDGYGYTF
abundance: NA; j_gene: TRBJ2-1; v_gene: TRBV24-1; CDR3aa: CATSKGHLYNEQFF
abundance: NA; j_gene: TRBJ1-5; v_gene: TRBV14; CDR3aa: CASSQVGQGVSNQPQHF
abundance: NA; j_gene: TRBJ1-2; v_gene: TRBV28; CDR3aa: CASSASDRSAHGYTF
abundance: once; j_gene: TRBJ2-5; v_gene: TRBV6-2/TRBV6-3; CDR3aa: CASSSGGASETQYF
abundance: NA; j_gene: TRBJ1-3; v_gene: TRBV19; CDR3aa: CASNQGQGPGNTIYF
abundance: NA; j_gene: TRBJ2-7; v_gene: TRBV28; CDR3aa: CASRSDRVPWGEQYF